The sequence of this T cell receptor beta chain was determined in a study of vaccination and CD4 T cells after COVID-19. Overall study context: Four females and six males made up the convalescents, two of whom were Hispanic. Two doses of either BNT162b2 or mRNA-1273 vaccine were given to participants. In culture, cells were exposed to overlapping spike peptides from SARS-CoV-2, HCoV-NL63, HCoV-OC43 and HCoV-229E.

The Oncomine TCR Beta short-read assay was applied to DNA of cultured CD4+ T cells. Genomic DNA was drawn out of CD4+ T cells grown in culture. TCRdb itself ran the PCR reads through MiXCR, one entry per CDR3 protein. The data hold roughly 20,000 distinct CDR3 sequences, with less than 60% observed a single time. Treatment noted: roughly 10-day PBMC culture with coronavirus spike peptide pools or control peptides (ViraFEST assay). This clonotype was counted a few times. What it binds is not known. Germline V gene data show CDR1 as SGHTA and CDR2 as FQGNSA. This CDR3 contains 14 residues. With V trimmed by 5 bases and J by 4 bases, 6 bases remained unmatched.

This rearrangement joins TRBV7-2 to TRBJ2-7, with TRBD1 matching 9 bases. This sequence was found in a human donor who had recovered from COVID-19. Sequencing was performed on CD4+ T cells from blood, cultured in vitro, taken after SARS-CoV-2 vaccination. CDR3 nucleotides: TGTGCCAGCAGCACACAGGGGGCTTCGTACGAGCAGTACTTC. Translation gives CASSTQGASYEQYF. Drawing the rest from reference TRBV7-2 and TRBJ2-7, the complete variable domain is GAGVSQSPSNKVTEKGKDVELRCDPISGHTALYWYRQSLGQGLEFLIYFQGNSAPDKSGLPSDRFSAERTGGSVSTLTIQRTQQEDSAVYLCASSTQGASYEQYFGPGTRLTVT.